Listed below are T cell receptor beta chains from one sample, sequenced in a study of T cell changes during pregnancy in multiple sclerosis. Assay used: immunoSEQ multiplex PCR; TCRdb lists only in-frame clones, some missing. Of about 42,000 clones listed, 96% were seen once; the top ten hold 0.75% to 0.9%. This specimen was peripheral blood, taken in the second trimester of pregnancy. The origin of the receptors is a female donor with multiple sclerosis, enrolled in a pregnancy study. The CDR3 runs from the conserved cysteine through the conserved F or W. A D gene is named only where the DNA matches it firmly. Not every row has a clone size; where given, it reads once, few, many or a size class.

j_call d_call clone_size v_call cdr3_aa cdr3_nt
TRBJ2-5 . . TRBV6-6 CASSVQETQYF TGTGCCAGCTCCGTACAAGAGACCCAGTACTTC
TRBJ2-3 . . TRBV7-3 CASSKSTSSMDTQYF TGTGCCAGCAGCAAGAGCACTAGTTCAATGGATACGCAGTATTTT
TRBJ1-5 . . TRBV27 CASSPPGQPQHF TGTGCCAGCAGTCCCCCAGGGCAGCCCCAGCATTTT
TRBJ2-7 . . TRBV9 CASSVATGTYEQYF TGTGCCAGCAGCGTAGCTACAGGGACCTACGAGCAGTACTTC
TRBJ1-1 . once TRBV7-3 CASSFWRDTEAFF TGTGCCAGCAGCTTTTGGAGGGACACTGAAGCTTTCTTT
TRBJ1-5 . once TRBV9 CASSVSWGERPQHF TGTGCCAGCAGCGTATCCTGGGGGGAGCGGCCCCAGCATTTT
TRBJ2-3 . . TRBV7-2 CASSSGRNTQYF TGTGCCAGCTCTTCAGGGCGAAATACGCAGTATTTT
TRBJ2-7 TRBD2 . TRBV28 CASSLTSGSSYEQYF TGTGCCAGCAGTTTGACTAGCGGGAGCTCCTACGAGCAGTACTTC
TRBJ2-1 TRBD2 . TRBV6-4 CASRISGSNNEQFF TGTGCCAGCAGAATTAGCGGGAGTAACAATGAGCAGTTCTTC
TRBJ1-3 TRBD1 . TRBV5-1 CASSFGGRGPGNTIYF TGCGCCAGCAGCTTCGGCGGCAGGGGGCCTGGAAACACCATATATTTT
TRBJ1-1 . . TRBV7-8 CASSLVGGNTEAFF TGTGCCAGCAGCTTAGTGGGGGGAAACACTGAAGCTTTCTTT
TRBJ2-1 . . TRBV6-4 CASSWGGGSDEQFF TGTGCCAGCAGTTGGGGAGGAGGGAGCGATGAGCAGTTCTTC
TRBJ2-1 TRBD2 . TRBV5-1 CASSPGLAYNEQFF TGCGCCAGCAGCCCCGGACTAGCCTACAATGAGCAGTTCTTC
TRBJ1-1 . . TRBV19 CASSIANRATEAFF TGTGCCAGTAGTATAGCGAACAGAGCCACTGAAGCTTTCTTT
TRBJ2-1 TRBD2 . TRBV5-4 CASSSLAGTYNEQFF TGTGCCAGCAGCTCCTTAGCGGGCACCTACAATGAGCAGTTCTTC
TRBJ2-5 TRBD1 . TRBV6-1 CASSDRGQETQYF TGTGCCAGCAGTGACAGGGGGCAAGAGACCCAGTACTTC
TRBJ1-1 . . TRBV7-9 CASSDRTEGTEAFF TGTGCCAGCAGCGATAGGACGGAGGGGACTGAAGCTTTCTTT
TRBJ1-6 . . TRBV7-6 CASSHSRGGNSPLHF TGTGCCAGCAGCCACAGCAGGGGCGGTAATTCACCCCTCCACTTT
TRBJ1-6 TRBD1 . TRBV28 CASRPPGGIGSPLHF TGTGCCAGCAGACCACCAGGGGGAATAGGTTCACCCCTCCACTTT
TRBJ2-2 TRBD2 . TRBV2 CASSRLAGGYFTGELFF TGTGCCAGCAGTCGTCTAGCGGGGGGCTATTTCACCGGGGAGCTGTTTTTT